The clone carrying this T cell receptor beta chain has more than one count but fewer than ten. The target antigen is unknown. Trimming took 2 bases from V and 8 from J, leaving 12 bases between them. The length of the CDR3 is 14 residues. CDR1 is SEHNR and CDR2 is FQNEAQ in the germline V gene (reference sequence). This sample is part of a study of T-cell memory formation after mild COVID-19. Findings and caveats of the study: Second-wave clones that peaked on day 37 lacked confirmed SARS-CoV-2 specificity. Among clones contracting day 15 to 85, CD4/CD8 was balanced, whereas later expanders leaned CD4+.

The authors produced TCR alpha and TCR beta cDNA libraries with sample barcodes and UMIs by 5'RACE using constant-segment primers. MiXCR was run by TCRdb on the 5' RACE reads, yielding one entry per CDR3 protein. This sample carries hundreds of thousands of distinct CDR3 sequences, about a fifth of them seen once, and the ten largest clones take about 8.7%. The chain carries TRBV7-9 and TRBJ2-2; D is possibly TRBD2 (6 bases). This TCR was sampled from an adult woman who had mild COVID-19 (a few samples of this study predate the infection). Cell type and time point are not known. The sample comprised PBMCs or a T cell subset sorted from them (not recorded which). The CDR3 DNA reads TGTGCCAGCAGCTTACCGGGAGTGGATGGGGAGCTGTTTTTT. This gives the protein CASSLPGVDGELFF. Using reference TRBV7-9 and TRBJ2-2 for the parts outside the CDR3, the full variable domain is DTGVSQNPRHKITKRGQNVTFRCDPISEHNRLYWYRQTLGQGPEFLTYFQNEAQLEKSRLLSDRFSAERPKGSFSTLEIQRTEQGDSAMYLCASSLPGVDGELFFGEGSRLTVL.